These 3 T cell receptor beta chains share one sample of origin, sequenced in a study of blood T cell repertoires in COVID-19. The assay was immunoSEQ multiplex PCR, and TCRdb's table has in-frame clones only and misses some. The data show around 340,000 clones, roughly 87% seen once. The material sequenced was peripheral blood. These receptors all stem from a woman between 55 and 75 years old with COVID-19, enrolled during active disease.

The chain links TRBV6-1 to TRBJ2-7, with 8 bases fitting TRBD2. This CDR3 comprises 16 residues. Germline V gives CDR1 MNHNS, CDR2 SASEGT. V dropped 2 bases and J dropped 2; count of bases not matched to a gene: 8. For the CDR3, the DNA is TGTGCCAGCAGTGAACTGGATGCGGGGGGCACCTACGAGCAGTACTTC. It translates to CASSELDAGGTYEQYF.

This chain connects TRBV5-5 to TRBJ1-3; D is unresolved. This CDR3 spans 16 amino acids. Germline CDR1 and CDR2: SGHKS and YYEKEE (reference sequence). V was clipped by 3 bases and J by 2 bases, with 15 bases between them. The CDR3 reads CASSWGDLIPGNTIYF. Here the CDR3 DNA reads TGTGCCAGCAGCTGGGGAGATCTGATCCCTGGAAACACCATATATTTT. Together with reference TRBV5-5 and TRBJ1-3, the CDR3 gives the full variable domain: DAGVTQSPTHLIKTRGQQVTLRCSPISGHKSVSWYQQVLGQGPQFIFQYYEKEERGRGNFPDRFSARQFPNYSSELNVNALLLGDSALYLCASSWGDLIPGNTIYFGEGSWLTVV.

This chain uses TRBV27 with TRBJ1-1; D is possibly TRBD1 (6 bases). Germline V gives CDR1 MNHEY, CDR2 SMNVEV (reference sequence). The V end was cut by 7 bases, the J end by 2 bases, with 14 bases between. The CDR3 totals 14 residues. The CDR3 sequence is CASTTNGGNTEAFF. CDR3 nucleotides: TGTGCCAGCACCACGAATGGGGGCAACACTGAAGCTTTCTTT.